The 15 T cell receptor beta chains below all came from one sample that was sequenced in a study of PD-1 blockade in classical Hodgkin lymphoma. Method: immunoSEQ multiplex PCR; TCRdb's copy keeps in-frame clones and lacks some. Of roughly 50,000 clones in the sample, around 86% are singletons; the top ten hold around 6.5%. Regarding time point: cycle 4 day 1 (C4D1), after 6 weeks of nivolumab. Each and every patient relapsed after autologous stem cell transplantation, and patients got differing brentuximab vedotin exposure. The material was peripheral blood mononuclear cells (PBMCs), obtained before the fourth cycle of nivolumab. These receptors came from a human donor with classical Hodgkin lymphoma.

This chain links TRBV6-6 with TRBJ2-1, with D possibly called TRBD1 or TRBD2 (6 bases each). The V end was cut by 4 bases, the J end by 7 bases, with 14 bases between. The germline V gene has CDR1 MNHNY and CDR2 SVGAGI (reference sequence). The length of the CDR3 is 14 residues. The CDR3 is CASSFPGGGNEQFF. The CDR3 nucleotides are TGTGCCAGCAGTTTTCCCGGAGGGGGAAATGAGCAGTTCTTC.

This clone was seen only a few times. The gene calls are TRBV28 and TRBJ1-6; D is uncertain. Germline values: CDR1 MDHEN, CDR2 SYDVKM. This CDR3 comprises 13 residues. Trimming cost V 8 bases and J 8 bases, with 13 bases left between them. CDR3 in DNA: TGTGCCAGCGGGCTTCCTCAGGATTCACCCCTCCACTTT. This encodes CASGLPQDSPLHF.

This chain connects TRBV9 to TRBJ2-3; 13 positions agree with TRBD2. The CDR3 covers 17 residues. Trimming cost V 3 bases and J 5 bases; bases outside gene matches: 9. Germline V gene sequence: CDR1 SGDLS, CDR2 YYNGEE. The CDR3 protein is CASSALAGGPFRDTQYF. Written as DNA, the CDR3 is TGTGCCAGCAGCGCACTAGCGGGGGGGCCATTCCGAGATACGCAGTATTTT.

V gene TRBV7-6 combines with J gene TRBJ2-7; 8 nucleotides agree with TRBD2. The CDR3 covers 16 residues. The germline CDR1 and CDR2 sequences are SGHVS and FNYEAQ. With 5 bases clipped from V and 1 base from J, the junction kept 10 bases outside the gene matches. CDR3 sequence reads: CASSPGVSGNSYEQYF. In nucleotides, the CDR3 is TGTGCCAGCAGCCCAGGGGTTAGCGGGAATTCCTACGAGCAGTACTTC.

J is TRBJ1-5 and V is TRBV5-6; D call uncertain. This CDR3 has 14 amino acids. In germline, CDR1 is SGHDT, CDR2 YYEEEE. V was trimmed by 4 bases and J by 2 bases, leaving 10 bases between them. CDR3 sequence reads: CASSRRVGNQPQHF. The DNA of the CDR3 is TGTGCCAGCAGCCGGAGGGTTGGCAATCAGCCCCAGCATTTT.

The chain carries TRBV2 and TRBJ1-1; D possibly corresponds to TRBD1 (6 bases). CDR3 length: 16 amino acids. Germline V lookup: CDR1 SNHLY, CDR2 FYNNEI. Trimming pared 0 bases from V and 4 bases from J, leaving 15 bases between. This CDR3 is CASSEAPGGGSTEAFF. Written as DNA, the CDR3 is TGTGCCAGCAGTGAAGCCCCGGGAGGGGGGAGCACTGAAGCTTTCTTT.

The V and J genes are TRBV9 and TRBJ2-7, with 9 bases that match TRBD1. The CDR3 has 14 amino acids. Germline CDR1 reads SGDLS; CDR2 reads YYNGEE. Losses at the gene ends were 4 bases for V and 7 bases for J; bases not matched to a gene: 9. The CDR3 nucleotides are TGTGCCAGCAGCCCCCTAGGGGACAGGGAAGAGCAGTACTTC. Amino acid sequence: CASSPLGDREEQYF.

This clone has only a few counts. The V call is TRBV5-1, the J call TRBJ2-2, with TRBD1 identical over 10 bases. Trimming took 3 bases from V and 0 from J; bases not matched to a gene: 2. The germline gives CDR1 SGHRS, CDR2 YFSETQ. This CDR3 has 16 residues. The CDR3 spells CASSWTGGTNTGELFF. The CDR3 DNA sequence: TGCGCCAGCAGCTGGACAGGGGGTACGAACACCGGGGAGCTGTTTTTT.

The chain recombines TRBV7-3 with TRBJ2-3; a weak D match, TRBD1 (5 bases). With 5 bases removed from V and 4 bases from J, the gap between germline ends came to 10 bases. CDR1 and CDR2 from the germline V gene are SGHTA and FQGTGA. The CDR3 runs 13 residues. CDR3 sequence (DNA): TGTGCCAGCAGCCCACAGGTTTCAGATACGCAGTATTTT. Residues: CASSPQVSDTQYF.

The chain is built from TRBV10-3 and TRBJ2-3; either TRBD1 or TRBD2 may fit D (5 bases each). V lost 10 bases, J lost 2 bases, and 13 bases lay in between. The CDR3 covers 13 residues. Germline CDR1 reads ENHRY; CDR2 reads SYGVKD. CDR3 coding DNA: TGTGCCACCCGGGACGGAAACACAGATACGCAGTATTTT. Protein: CATRDGNTDTQYF.

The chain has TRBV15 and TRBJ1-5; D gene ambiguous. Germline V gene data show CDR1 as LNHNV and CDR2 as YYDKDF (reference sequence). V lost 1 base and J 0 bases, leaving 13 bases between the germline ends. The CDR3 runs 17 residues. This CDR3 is CATSRGGSPYSNQPQHF. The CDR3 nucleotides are TGTGCCACCAGCAGAGGCGGGTCCCCTTATAGCAATCAGCCCCAGCATTTT.

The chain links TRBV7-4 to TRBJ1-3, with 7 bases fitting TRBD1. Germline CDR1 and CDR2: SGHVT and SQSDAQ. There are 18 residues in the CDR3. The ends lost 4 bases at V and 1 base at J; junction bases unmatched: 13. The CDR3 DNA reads TGTGCCAGCAGCTACCGGGACAGTATTTCGCCTTCTGGAAACACCATATATTTT. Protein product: CASSYRDSISPSGNTIYF.

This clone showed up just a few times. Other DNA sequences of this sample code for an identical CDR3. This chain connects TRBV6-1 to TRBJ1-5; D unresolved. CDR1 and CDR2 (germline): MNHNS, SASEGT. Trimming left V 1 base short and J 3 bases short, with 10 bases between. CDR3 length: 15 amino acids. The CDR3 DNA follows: TGTGCCAGCAGTGAAGTTGGAGGTTACAATCAGCCCCAGCATTTT. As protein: CASSEVGGYNQPQHF.

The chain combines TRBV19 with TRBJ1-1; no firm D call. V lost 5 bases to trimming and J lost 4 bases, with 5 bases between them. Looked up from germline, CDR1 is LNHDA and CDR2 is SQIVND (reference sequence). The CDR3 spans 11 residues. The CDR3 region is CASSYGTEAFF. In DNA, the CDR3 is TGTGCCAGTAGTTATGGCACTGAAGCTTTCTTT.

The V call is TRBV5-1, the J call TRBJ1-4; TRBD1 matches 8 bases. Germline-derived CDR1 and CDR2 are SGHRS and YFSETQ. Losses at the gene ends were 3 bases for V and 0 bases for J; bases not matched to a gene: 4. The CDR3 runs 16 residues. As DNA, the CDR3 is TGCGCCAGCAGCTGGGGACAGGCCGCAACTAATGAAAAACTGTTTTTT. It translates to CASSWGQAATNEKLFF.